Below are 8 T cell receptor beta chains sequenced from a single sample in a study of vaccination effects on CD4 cells after COVID-19. Within the ViraFEST assay, antigen-specific CD4+ T cells underwent expansion with viral peptide pools prior to sequencing. Culture proceeded for 9 to 11 days, and CD4+ T cells were then isolated. Convalescent patients had PCR-confirmed SARS-CoV-2 infection between March and December 2020. Produced via immunoSEQ multiplex PCR; TCRdb's table is partial and in-frame only. This sample has about 19,000 clones, with around 76% found just once. No antigen has been identified for these receptors. The source material was CD4+ T cells from PBMCs cultured with SARS-CoV-2 spike peptides, sampled before COVID-19 vaccination. These receptors all stem from a human donor who had a prior SARS-CoV-2 infection.

This clone was counted a few times. The chain carries TRBV6-5 and TRBJ1-3, with D unclear. V gave up 6 bases and J gave up 8 bases, with 14 bases separating them. CDR3 length equals 13 residues. Per the germline V gene, CDR1 is MNHEY and CDR2 is SVGAGI. The CDR3 coding sequence is TGTGCCAGCAGAGCAGGACTGTGGGACACCATATATTTT. The encoded protein is CASRAGLWDTIYF.

This clone is labeled as medium-sized (0.01 to 0.1%). The genes are TRBV27 and TRBJ2-1; perhaps TRBD2 as D (6 bases). Trimming cost V 3 bases and J 5 bases, with 17 bases left between them. Germline V gene sequence: CDR1 MNHEY, CDR2 SMNVEV (reference sequence). There are 16 residues in the CDR3. The CDR3 spells CASSFASGESDNEQFF. The DNA of the CDR3 is TGTGCCAGCAGTTTTGCGTCGGGGGAGTCTGACAATGAGCAGTTCTTC.

This clone has a handful of counts. Written as DNA, the CDR3 is TGTGCCAGCAGCGTGACAGGGATTACTGAAGCTTTCTTT. Translated, it gives CASSVTGITEAFF. The rearrangement joins TRBV7-9 to TRBJ1-1; 7 bases fit TRBD1. Trimming took 5 bases from V and 5 from J; bases not matched to a gene: 5. Germline assignment: CDR1 SEHNR and CDR2 FQNEAQ (reference sequence). The CDR3 consists of 13 residues.

CDR3 region: CAWSVQGAIEAFF. In DNA, the CDR3 is TGTGCCTGGAGTGTACAGGGGGCTATTGAAGCTTTCTTT. V gene TRBV30 combines with J gene TRBJ1-1, with TRBD1 identical over 9 bases. The germline CDR1 and CDR2 sequences are GTSNPN and SVGIG (reference sequence). CDR3 length: 13 amino acids. J lost 7 bases, V lost 0 bases, and 3 bases had no gene match.

This clone is labeled as large. The chain recombines TRBV5-6 with TRBJ1-2; tentatively, D is TRBD1 (5 bases). The germline V and J ends were trimmed by 4 bases and 5 bases, with 9 bases remaining between them. Germline lookup yields CDR1 SGHDT and CDR2 YYEEEE. The CDR3 extends over 12 amino acids. The CDR3: CASSEGEYGYTF. In nucleotides, the CDR3 is TGTGCCAGCAGCGAAGGGGAATATGGCTACACCTTC.

V is TRBV2 and J is TRBJ1-5; weak D call: TRBD1 (6 bases). The germline CDR1 and CDR2 sequences are SNHLY and FYNNEI. Trimming pared 5 bases from V and 7 bases from J, leaving 15 bases between. The CDR3 consists of 14 residues. The CDR3 DNA is TGTGCCAGCAGTCCACAGGGTACTGAGCAGCCCCAGCATTTT. Translation: CASSPQGTEQPQHF. The whole variable domain, remainder taken from reference TRBV2 and TRBJ1-5, is EPEVTQTPSHQVTQMGQEVILRCVPISNHLYFYWYRQILGQKVEFLVSFYNNEISEKSEIFDDQFSVERPDGSNFTLKIRSTKLEDSAMYFCASSPQGTEQPQHFGDGTRLSIL.

The rearrangement uses TRBV10-1 and TRBJ1-2; D may be TRBD1 (6 bases). V was trimmed by 6 bases and J by 8 bases, leaving 31 bases between them. This CDR3 has 18 residues. Germline V lookup: CDR1 WNHNN, CDR2 SYGVQD (reference sequence). The CDR3 reads CASSLTPDRDRNKEGYTF. The CDR3 bases are TGCGCCAGCAGCCTAACCCCCGACCGAGACAGGAATAAGGAGGGCTACACCTTC.

CDR3 nucleotides: TGTGCCAGCAGCTTGGACAGGAACTATGGCTACACCTTC. Translated, it gives CASSLDRNYGYTF. The gene calls are TRBV5-4 and TRBJ1-2, with TRBD1 as a possible D gene (5 bases). Germline CDR1 SGHNT, CDR2 YYREEE (reference sequence). V lost 0 bases to trimming and J lost 2 bases, with 5 bases between them. This CDR3 is 13 amino acids long. The full variable domain, its missing parts supplied by reference TRBV5-4 and TRBJ1-2, is ETGVTQSPTHLIKTRGQQVTLRCSSQSGHNTVSWYQQALGQGPQFIFQYYREEENGRGNFPPRFSGLQFPNYSSELNVNALELDDSALYLCASSLDRNYGYTFGSGTRLTVV.